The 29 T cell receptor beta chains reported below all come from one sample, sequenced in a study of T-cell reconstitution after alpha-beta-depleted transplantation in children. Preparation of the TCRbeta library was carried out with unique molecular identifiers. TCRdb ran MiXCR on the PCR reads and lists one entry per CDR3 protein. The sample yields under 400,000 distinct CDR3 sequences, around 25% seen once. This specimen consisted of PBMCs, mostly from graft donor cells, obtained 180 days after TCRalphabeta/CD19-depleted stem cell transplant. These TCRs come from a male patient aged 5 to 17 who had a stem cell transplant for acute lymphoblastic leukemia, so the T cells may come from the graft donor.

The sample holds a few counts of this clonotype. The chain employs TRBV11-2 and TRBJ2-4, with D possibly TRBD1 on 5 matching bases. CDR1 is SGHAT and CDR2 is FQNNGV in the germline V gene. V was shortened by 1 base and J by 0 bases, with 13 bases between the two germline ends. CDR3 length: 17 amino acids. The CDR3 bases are TGTGCCAGCAGCTTAGTTTCAGGGCTACTAGCCAAAAACATTCAGTACTTC. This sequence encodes CASSLVSGLLAKNIQYF.

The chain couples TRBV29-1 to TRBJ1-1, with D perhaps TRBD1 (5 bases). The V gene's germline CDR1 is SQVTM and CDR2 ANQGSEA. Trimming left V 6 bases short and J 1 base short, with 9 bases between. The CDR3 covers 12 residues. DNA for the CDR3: TGCAGCGTAGCTACAGGGAACACTGAAGCTTTCTTT. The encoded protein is CSVATGNTEAFF.

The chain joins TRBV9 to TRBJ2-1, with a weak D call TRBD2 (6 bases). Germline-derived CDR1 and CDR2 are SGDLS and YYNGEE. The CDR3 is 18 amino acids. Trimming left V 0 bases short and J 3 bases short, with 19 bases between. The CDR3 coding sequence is TGTGCCAGCAGCGTAGTAGCGGCCGGGGTGGTAGGCTACAATGAGCAGTTCTTC. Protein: CASSVVAAGVVGYNEQFF. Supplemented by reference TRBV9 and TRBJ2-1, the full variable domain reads DSGVTQTPKHLITATGQRVTLRCSPRSGDLSVYWYQQSLDQGLQFLIQYYNGEERAKGNILERFSAQQFPDLHSELNLSSLELGDSALYFCASSVVAAGVVGYNEQFFGPGTRLTVL.

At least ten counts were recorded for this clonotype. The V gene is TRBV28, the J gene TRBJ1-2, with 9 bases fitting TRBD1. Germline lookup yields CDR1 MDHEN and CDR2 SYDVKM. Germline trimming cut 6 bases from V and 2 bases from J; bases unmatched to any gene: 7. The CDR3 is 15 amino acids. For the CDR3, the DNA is TGTGCCAGCAGATCGACCGGGACAGGGAACTATGGCTACACCTTC. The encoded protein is CASRSTGTGNYGYTF.

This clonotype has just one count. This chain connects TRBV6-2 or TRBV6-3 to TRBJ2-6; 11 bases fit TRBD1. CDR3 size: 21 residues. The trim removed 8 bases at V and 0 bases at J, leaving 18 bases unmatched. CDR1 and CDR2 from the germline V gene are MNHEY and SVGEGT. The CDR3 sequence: CASLRGLGRDRGFSGANVLTF. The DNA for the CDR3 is TGTGCCAGCCTTAGGGGGTTAGGCCGGGACAGGGGGTTCTCTGGGGCCAACGTCCTGACTTTC.

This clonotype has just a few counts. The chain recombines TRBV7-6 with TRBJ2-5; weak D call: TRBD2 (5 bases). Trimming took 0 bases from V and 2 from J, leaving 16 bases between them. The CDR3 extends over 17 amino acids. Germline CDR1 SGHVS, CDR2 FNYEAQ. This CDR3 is CASSLARASGAQETQYF. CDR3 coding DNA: TGTGCCAGCAGCTTAGCCCGGGCAAGCGGAGCTCAAGAGACCCAGTACTTC. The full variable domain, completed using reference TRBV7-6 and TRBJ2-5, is GAGVSQSPRYKVTKRGQDVALRCDPISGHVSLYWYRQALGQGPEFLTYFNYEAQQDKSGLPNDRFSAERPEGSISTLTIQRTEQRDSAMYRCASSLARASGAQETQYFGPGTRLLVL.

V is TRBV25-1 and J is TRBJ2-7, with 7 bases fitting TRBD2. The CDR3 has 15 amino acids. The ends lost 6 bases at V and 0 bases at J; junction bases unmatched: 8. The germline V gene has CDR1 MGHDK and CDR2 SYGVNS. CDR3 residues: CASRESGILSYEQYF. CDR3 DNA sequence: TGTGCCAGCAGGGAAAGCGGGATACTCTCCTACGAGCAGTACTTC.

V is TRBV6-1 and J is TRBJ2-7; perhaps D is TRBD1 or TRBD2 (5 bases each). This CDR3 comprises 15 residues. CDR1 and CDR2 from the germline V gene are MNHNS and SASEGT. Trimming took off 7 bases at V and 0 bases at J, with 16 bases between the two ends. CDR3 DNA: TGTGCCAGCACCTCACTATCCGGGACCTCCTACGAGCAGTACTTC. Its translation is CASTSLSGTSYEQYF.

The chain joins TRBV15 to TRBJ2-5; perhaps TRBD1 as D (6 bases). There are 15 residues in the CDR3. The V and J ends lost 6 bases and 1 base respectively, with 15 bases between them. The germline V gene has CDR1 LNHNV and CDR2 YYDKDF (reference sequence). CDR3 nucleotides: TGTGCCACCAGTAAGACAGGCTACCCCCAAGAGACCCAGTACTTC. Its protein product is CATSKTGYPQETQYF.

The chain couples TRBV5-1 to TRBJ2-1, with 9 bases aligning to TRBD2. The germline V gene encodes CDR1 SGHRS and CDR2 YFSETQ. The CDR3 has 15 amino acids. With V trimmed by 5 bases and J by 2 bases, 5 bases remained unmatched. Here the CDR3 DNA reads TGCGCCAGCAGGCTGCTAGCGGGGACCTACAATGAGCAGTTCTTC. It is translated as CASRLLAGTYNEQFF.

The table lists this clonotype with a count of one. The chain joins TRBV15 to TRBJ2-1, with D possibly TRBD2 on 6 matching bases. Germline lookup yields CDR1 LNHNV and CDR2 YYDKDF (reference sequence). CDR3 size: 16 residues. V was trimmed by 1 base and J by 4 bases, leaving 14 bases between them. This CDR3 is CATSRGRRGSYNEQFF. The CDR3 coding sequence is TGTGCCACCAGCAGAGGAAGGCGGGGAAGTTACAATGAGCAGTTCTTC. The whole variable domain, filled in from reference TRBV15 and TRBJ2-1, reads DAMVIQNPRYQVTQFGKPVTLSCSQTLNHNVMYWYQQKSSQAPKLLFHYYDKDFNNEADTPDNFQSRRPNTSFCFLDIRSPGLGDTAMYLCATSRGRRGSYNEQFFGPGTRLTVL.

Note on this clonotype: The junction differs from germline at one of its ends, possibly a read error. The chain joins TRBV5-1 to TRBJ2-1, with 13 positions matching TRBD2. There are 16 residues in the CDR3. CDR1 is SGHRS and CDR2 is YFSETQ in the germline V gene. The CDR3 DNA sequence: TGCGCCAGCAGCTTGGAACTACTAGCGGGAGGGGGTGAGCGGTTCTTC. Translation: CASSLELLAGGGERFF.

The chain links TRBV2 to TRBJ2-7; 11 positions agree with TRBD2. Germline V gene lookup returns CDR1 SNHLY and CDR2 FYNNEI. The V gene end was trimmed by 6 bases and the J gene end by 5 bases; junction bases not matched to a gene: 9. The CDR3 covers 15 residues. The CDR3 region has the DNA TGTGCCAGCAGCGATACTAGCGGGAGTCCCAACGAGCAGTACTTC. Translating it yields CASSDTSGSPNEQYF. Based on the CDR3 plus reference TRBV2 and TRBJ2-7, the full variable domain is EPEVTQTPSHQVTQMGQEVILRCVPISNHLYFYWYRQILGQKVEFLVSFYNNEISEKSEIFDDQFSVERPDGSNFTLKIRSTKLEDSAMYFCASSDTSGSPNEQYFGPGTRLTVT.

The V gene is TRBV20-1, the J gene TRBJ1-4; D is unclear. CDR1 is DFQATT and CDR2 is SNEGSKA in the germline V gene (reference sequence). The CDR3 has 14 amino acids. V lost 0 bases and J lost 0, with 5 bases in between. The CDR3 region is CSARDFATNEKLFF. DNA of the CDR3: TGCAGTGCTAGAGACTTCGCAACTAATGAAAAACTGTTTTTT.

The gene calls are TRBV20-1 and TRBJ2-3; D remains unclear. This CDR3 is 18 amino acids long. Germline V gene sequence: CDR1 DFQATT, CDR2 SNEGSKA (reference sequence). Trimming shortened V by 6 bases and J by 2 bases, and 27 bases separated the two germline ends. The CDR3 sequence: CSAAWAGPEGIITDTQYF. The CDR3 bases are TGCAGTGCCGCTTGGGCAGGACCCGAAGGGATAATCACAGATACGCAGTATTTT.

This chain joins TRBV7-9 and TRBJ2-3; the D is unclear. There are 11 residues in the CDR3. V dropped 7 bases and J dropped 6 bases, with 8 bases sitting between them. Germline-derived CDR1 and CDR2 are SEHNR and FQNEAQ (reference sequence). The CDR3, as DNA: TGTGCCAGCATCTGGGGTGATACGCAGTATTTT. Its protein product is CASIWGDTQYF.

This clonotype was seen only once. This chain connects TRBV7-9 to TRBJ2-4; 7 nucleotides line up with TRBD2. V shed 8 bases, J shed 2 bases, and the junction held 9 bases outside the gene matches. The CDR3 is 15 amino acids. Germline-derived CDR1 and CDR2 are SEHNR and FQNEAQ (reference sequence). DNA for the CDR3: TGTGCCAGCGCCCTGGGGGGAGGGACCAAAAACATTCAGTACTTC. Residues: CASALGGGTKNIQYF.

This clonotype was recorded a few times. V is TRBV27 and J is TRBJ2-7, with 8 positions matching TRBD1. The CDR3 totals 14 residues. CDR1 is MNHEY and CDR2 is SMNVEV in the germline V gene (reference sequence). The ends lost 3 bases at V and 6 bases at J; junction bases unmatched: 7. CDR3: CASSLRTGWSEQYF. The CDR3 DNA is TGTGCCAGCAGTTTGCGGACAGGGTGGTCCGAGCAGTACTTC.

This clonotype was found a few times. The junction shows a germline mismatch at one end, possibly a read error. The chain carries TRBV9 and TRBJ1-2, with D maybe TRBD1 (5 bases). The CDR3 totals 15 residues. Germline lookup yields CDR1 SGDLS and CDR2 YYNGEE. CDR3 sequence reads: CASTVNGGSGYGYTF. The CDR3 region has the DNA TGTGCCAGCACCGTAAATGGGGGGAGCGGCTATGGCTACACCTTC.

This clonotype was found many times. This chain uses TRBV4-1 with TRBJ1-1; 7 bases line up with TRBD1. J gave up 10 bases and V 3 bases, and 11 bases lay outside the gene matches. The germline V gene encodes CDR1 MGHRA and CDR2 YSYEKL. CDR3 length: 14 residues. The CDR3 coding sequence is TGCGCCAGCAGCCACTGGGACAGCGGGAAAGGAGCTTTCTTT. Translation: CASSHWDSGKGAFF.

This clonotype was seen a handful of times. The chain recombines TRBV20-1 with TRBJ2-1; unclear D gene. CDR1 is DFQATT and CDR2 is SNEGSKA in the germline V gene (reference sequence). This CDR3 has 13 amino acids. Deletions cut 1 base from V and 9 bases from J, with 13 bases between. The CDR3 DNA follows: TGCAGTGCTAGAGCACTAACATTCCGTGAGCAGTTCTTC. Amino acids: CSARALTFREQFF.

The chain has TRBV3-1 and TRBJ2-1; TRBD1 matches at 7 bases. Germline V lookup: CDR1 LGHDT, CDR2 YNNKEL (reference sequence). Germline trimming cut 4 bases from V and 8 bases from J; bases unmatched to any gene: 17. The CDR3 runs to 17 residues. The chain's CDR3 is CASSPPEPGGRFYEQFF. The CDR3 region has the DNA TGTGCCAGCAGCCCTCCAGAGCCAGGGGGTCGTTTCTATGAGCAGTTCTTC.

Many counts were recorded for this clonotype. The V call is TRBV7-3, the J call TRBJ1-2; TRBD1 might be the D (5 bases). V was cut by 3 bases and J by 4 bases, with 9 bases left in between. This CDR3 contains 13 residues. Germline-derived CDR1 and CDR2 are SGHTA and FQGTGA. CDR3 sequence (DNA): TGTGCCAGCAGCTTCGGGACGGGCTATGGCTACACCTTC. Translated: CASSFGTGYGYTF.

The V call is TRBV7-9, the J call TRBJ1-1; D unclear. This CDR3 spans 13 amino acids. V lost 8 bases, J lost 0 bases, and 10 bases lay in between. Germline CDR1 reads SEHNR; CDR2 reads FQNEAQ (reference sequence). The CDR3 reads CASFNNLNTEAFF. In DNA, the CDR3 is TGTGCCAGCTTCAACAATCTGAACACTGAAGCTTTCTTT.

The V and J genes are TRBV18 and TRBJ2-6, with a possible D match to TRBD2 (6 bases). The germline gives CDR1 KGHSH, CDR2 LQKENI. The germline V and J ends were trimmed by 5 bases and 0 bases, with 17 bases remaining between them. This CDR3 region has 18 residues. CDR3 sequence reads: CASSRRYRERSGANVLTF. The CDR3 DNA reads TGTGCCAGCTCAAGGAGGTATCGGGAGCGCTCTGGGGCCAACGTCCTGACTTTC. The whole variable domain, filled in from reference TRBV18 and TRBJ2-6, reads NAGVMQNPRHLVRRRGQEARLRCSPMKGHSHVYWYRQLPEEGLKFMVYLQKENIIDESGMPKERFSAEFPKEGPSILRIQQVVRGDSAAYFCASSRRYRERSGANVLTFGAGSRLTVL.

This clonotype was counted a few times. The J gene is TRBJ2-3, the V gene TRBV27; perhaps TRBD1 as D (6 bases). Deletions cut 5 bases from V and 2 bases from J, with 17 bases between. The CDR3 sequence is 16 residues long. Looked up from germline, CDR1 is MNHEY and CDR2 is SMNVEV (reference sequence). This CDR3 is CASSPGQFRYTDTQYF. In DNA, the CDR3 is TGTGCCAGCAGTCCTGGACAGTTTCGCTACACAGATACGCAGTATTTT.

The CDR3 DNA is TGTGCCAGCAGCTTCCTGGGCCTGAACACTGAAGCTTTCTTT. It codes for CASSFLGLNTEAFF. The chain joins TRBV7-2 to TRBJ1-1; D remains ambiguous. V lost 3 bases to trimming and J lost 0 bases, with 8 bases between them. The CDR3 has 14 residues. Germline V gene sequence: CDR1 SGHTA, CDR2 FQGNSA.

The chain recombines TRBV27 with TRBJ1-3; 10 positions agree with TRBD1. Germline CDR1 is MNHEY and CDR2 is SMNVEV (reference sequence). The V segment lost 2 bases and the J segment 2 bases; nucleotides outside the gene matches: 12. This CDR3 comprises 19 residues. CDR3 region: CASSLKPGQGHSPGNTIYF. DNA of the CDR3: TGTGCCAGCAGTTTAAAACCGGGACAGGGGCATAGTCCTGGAAACACCATATATTTT.

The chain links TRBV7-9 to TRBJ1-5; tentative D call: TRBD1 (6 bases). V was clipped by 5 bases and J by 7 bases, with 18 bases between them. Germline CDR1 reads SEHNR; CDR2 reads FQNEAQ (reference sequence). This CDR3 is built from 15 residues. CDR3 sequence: CASSQAAGARQPQHF. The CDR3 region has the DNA TGTGCCAGCAGCCAGGCGGCGGGGGCTAGACAGCCCCAGCATTTT.